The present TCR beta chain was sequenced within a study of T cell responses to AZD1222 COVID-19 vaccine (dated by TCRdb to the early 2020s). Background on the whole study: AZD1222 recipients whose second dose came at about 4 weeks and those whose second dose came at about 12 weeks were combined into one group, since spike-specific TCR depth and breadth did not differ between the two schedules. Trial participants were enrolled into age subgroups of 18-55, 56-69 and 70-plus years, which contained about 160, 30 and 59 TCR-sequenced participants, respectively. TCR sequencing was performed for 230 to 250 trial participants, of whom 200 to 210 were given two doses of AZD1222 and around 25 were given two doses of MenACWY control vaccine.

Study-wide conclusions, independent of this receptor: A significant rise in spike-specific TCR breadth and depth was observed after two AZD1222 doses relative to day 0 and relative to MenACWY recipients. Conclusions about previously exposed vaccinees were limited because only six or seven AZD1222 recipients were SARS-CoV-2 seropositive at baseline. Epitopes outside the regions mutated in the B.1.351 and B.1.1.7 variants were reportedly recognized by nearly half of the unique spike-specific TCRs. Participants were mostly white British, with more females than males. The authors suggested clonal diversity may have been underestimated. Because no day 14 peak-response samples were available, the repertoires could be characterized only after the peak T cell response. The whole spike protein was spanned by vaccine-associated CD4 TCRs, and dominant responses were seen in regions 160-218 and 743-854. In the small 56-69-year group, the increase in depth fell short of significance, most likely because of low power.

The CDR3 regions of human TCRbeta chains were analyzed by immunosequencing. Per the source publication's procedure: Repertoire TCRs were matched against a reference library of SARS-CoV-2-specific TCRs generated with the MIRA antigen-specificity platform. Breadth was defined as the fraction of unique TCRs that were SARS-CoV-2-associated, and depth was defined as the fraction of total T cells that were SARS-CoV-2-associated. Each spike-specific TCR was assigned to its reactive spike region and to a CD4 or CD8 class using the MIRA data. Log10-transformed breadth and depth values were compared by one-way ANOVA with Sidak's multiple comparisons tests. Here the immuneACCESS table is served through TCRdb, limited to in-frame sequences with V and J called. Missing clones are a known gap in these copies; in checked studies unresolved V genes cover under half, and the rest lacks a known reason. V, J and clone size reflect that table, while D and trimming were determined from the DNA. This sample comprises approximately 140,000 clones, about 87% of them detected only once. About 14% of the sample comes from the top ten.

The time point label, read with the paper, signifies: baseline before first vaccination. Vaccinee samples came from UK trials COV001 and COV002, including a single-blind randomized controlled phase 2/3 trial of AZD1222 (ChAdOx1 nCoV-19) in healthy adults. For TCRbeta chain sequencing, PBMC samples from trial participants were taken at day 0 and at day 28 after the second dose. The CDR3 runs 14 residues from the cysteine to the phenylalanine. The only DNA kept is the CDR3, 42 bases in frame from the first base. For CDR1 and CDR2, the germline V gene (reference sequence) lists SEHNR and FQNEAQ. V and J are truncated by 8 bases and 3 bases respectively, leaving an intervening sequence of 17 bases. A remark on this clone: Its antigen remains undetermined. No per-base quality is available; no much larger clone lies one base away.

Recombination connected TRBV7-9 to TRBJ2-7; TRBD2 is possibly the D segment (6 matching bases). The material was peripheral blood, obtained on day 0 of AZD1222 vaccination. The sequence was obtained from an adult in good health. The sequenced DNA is TGTGCCAGCGGGACTGTGCTCACCCGCTACGAGCAGTACTTC. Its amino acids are CASGTVLTRYEQYF.